Listed here is a single T cell receptor beta chain. Its cognate antigen is unknown. From germline, CDR1 is SGHTA and CDR2 FQGNSA. Trimming removed 4 bases at V and 3 bases at J, with 15 bases between. The CDR3 runs to 15 residues. This sample is part of a study of cytomegalovirus exposure and HLA in healthy donors. Study as a whole: The study placed about four fifths of its roughly 430 genotyped donors in the Caucasian-associated ancestry cluster. Study-level points and caveats: Three chains tied to CMV proved CMV antigen-specific in vitro.

Each donor was nominally healthy when sampled (though unrecorded immune exposures were likely). Use of 60 Vbeta and 13 Jbeta primers characterized the PCR. Measured with immunoSEQ multiplex PCR; TCRdb has only the in-frame clones, and not every one. Among around 91,000 clones listed, roughly 60% were seen once. This TCR came from a human donor in good health. Input material: PBMCs. The rearrangement uses TRBV7-2 and TRBJ2-5, with a possible D match to TRBD1 (6 bases). Here the CDR3 DNA reads TGTGCCAGCAGCTCACCCCCCCAGGGGAAAGAGACCCAGTACTTC. This codes for CASSSPPQGKETQYF. The whole variable domain, remainder taken from reference TRBV7-2 and TRBJ2-5, is GAGVSQSPSNKVTEKGKDVELRCDPISGHTALYWYRQSLGQGLEFLIYFQGNSAPDKSGLPSDRFSAERTGGSVSTLTIQRTQQEDSAVYLCASSSPPQGKETQYFGPGTRLLVL.